This T cell receptor (beta chain) was identified during a study of CD8 T cells in ankylosing spondylitis. Quantitative barcoded 5'-RACE was used to prepare TCR beta libraries. TCRdb fed the 5' RACE reads into MiXCR, producing one record per CDR3 protein. The data show about 310,000 distinct CDR3 sequences, with less than 25% seen just once and roughly 4% held by the top ten. The CDR3 sequence is 13 residues long. V was clipped by 5 bases and J by 6 bases, with 14 bases between them. Findings and limits, study-wide: Researchers reportedly found disease-linked clones significantly enriched in matched ankylosing spondylitis synovial fluid. Several highly homologous variants made up a TCR beta motif that seemed to typify ankylosing spondylitis blood. Past studies reported some motif variants in reactive arthritis synovial fluid and blood.

This clonotype was recorded many times. Its antigen is not identified. V gene TRBV12-3 or TRBV12-4 combines with J gene TRBJ2-7; D possibly uses TRBD1 or TRBD2 (5 bases each). What was sequenced was blood, either unsorted or a sorted T cell fraction (not recorded which). The sequence came from a female donor with ankylosing spondylitis or in good health (not recorded which). Here the CDR3 reads CASSRQPLAEQYF. The DNA for the CDR3 is TGTGCCAGCAGTCGACAGCCCCTAGCCGAGCAGTACTTC.